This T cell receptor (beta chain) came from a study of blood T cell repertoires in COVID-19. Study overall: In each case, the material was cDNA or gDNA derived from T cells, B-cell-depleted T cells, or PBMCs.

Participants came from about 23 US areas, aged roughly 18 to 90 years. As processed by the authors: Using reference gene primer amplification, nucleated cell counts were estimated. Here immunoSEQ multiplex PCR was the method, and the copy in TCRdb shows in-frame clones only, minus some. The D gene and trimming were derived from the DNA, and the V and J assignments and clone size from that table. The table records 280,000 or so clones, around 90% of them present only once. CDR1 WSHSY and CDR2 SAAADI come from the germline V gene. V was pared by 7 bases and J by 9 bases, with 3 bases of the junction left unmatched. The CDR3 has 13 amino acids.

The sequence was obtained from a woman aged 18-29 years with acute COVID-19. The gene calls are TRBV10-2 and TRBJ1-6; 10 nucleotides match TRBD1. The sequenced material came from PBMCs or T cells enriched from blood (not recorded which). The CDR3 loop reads CASKDRGFSPLHF. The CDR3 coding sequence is TGCGCCAGCAAGGACAGGGGGTTTTCACCCCTCCACTTT.